This T cell receptor beta chain came from a study of cytomegalovirus exposure and HLA in healthy donors. Study-wide findings and caveats: Another analysis was done later, and it associated approximately 17,000 TCR beta sequences with HLA alleles at 0.05 false discovery rate.

This clone was detected only a few times. Its cognate antigen is unknown. The germline CDR1 and CDR2 sequences are MNHEY and SVGAGI. This CDR3 contains 12 residues. The ends lost 5 bases at V and 11 bases at J; junction bases unmatched: 7. The PCR was carried out with 60 Vbeta primers and 13 Jbeta primers. Using immunoSEQ multiplex PCR, the repertoire was profiled, and TCRdb retains in-frame clones only, with some absent. Among approximately 180,000 clones listed, 70% to 80% were seen once. The TCR sequence derives from a woman aged 50 to 60 in good health and CMV-seronegative. This chain connects TRBV6-5 to TRBJ1-1; TRBD1 matches at 8 bases. Sequenced: PBMCs. The CDR3 reads CASSRTGPGAFF. The CDR3 DNA sequence: TGTGCCAGCAGTCGGACAGGGCCCGGCGCTTTCTTT.